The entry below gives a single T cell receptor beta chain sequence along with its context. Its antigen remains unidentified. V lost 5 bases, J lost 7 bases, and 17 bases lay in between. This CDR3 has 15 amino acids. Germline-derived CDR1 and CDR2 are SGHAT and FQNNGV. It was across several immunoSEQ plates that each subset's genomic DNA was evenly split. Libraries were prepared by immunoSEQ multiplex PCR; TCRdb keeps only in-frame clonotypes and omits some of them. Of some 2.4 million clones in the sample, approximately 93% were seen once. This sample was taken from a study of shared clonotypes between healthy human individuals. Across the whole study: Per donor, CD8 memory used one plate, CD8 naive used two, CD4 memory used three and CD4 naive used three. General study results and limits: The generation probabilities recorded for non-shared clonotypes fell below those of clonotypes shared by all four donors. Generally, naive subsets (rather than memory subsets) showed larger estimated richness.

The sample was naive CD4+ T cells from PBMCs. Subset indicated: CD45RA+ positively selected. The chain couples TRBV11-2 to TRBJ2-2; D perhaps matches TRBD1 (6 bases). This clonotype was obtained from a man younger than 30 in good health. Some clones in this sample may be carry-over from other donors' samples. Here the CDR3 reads CASSHPNRDGGELFF. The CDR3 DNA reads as TGTGCCAGCAGCCACCCAAACAGGGACGGCGGGGAGCTGTTTTTT.